This is a list of T cell receptor beta chains from one sample in a study of vaccination effects on CD4 cells after COVID-19. Antigens for these TCRs are unknown. The assay was immunoSEQ multiplex PCR, and TCRdb's table has in-frame clones only and misses some. The profile shows tens of thousands of clones, around 73% of them singletons. Sequences were derived from CD4+ T cells from PBMCs cultured with a peptide pool, sampled before COVID-19 vaccination. The receptors here all came from a human donor who had a prior SARS-CoV-2 infection. CDR3s include the opening cysteine and the closing phenylalanine or tryptophan. D genes are given only for firm matches. Some rows mark clone size as missing; the rest say once, few, many or name a class of expanded clone.

V,size,D,J,DNA,CDR3
TRBV7-8,.,TRBD1,TRBJ2-7,TGTGCCAGCAGCCTACTGATTGACAGGGGCGCCTCCGAGCAGTACTTC,CASSLLIDRGASEQYF
TRBV25-1,.,.,TRBJ2-3,TGTGCCAGCAGTACCAAAGTCACAGATACGCAGTATTTT,CASSTKVTDTQYF
TRBV5-6,.,TRBD1,TRBJ1-3,TGTGCCAGCAGCGGCATGGGACAGGTCGGAGGAAACACCATATATTTT,CASSGMGQVGGNTIYF
TRBV5-6,.,TRBD1,TRBJ2-7,TGTGCCAGCAGCCGCGGGACAGGGGTCTACGAGCAGTACTTC,CASSRGTGVYEQYF
TRBV27,.,.,TRBJ2-1,TGTGCCAGCACTTCGCGGCGGGGCCAGGGAAAGTTCTTC,CASTSRRGQGKFF
TRBV18,.,.,TRBJ2-2,TGTGCCAGCTCACCCCGGGGGCTTCGGAACACCGGGGAGCTGTTTTTT,CASSPRGLRNTGELFF
TRBV7-9,few,TRBD1,TRBJ2-2,TGTGCCAGCAGCTCCGGACAGGGGATATACGGGGAGCTGTTTTTT,CASSSGQGIYGELFF
TRBV19,.,TRBD2,TRBJ2-1,TGTGCCAGTAGTTTAGCGGGGTCCTCCTACAATGAGCAGTTCTTC,CASSLAGSSYNEQFF
TRBV7-9,.,.,TRBJ1-1,TGTGCCAGCAGTTTAAAAGTTGGGTCAGCTTTCTTT,CASSLKVGSAFF
TRBV6-5,few,TRBD1,TRBJ1-3,TGTGCCAGCAGTTTCGGGACAGCATTTGACACCATATATTTT,CASSFGTAFDTIYF
TRBV10-1,.,TRBD1,TRBJ2-7,TGCGCCAGCAGTGGGGACAGTGCGCTCCGAGGCGAGCAGTACTTC,CASSGDSALRGEQYF
TRBV6-5,.,.,TRBJ2-2,TGTGCCAGCAGTCCCGGGACTGTCGAAACCGGGGAGCTGTTTTTT,CASSPGTVETGELFF
TRBV12-3/TRBV12-4,.,TRBD1,TRBJ2-7,TGTGCCAGCAGCCGAGGACAGGGAGAAAAGCAGTACTTC,CASSRGQGEKQYF
TRBV11-3,.,.,TRBJ2-3,TGTGCCAGCAGCTCGGAGGGAGAAAAAGCCAGTACGCAGTATTTT,CASSSEGEKASTQYF
TRBV11-2,few,.,TRBJ2-4,TGTGCCAGCCACGGGACTCGTGTCAAAAACATTCAGTACTTC,CASHGTRVKNIQYF
TRBV27,few,.,TRBJ2-5,TGTGCCAGCAGTAGGGGAGTCTTCCAAGAGACCCAGTACTTC,CASSRGVFQETQYF
TRBV6-5,.,TRBD2,TRBJ2-1,TGTGCCAGCACCTCCCCAGGCGGGGGTAGGGAGCAGTTCTTC,CASTSPGGGREQFF
TRBV7-2,.,.,TRBJ1-3,TGTGCCAGCAGCCAACTGAGGTTTACTGGAAACACCATATATTTT,CASSQLRFTGNTIYF
TRBV6-5,.,.,TRBJ1-3,TGTGCCAGTGACCGGAGGGAGCGCTCTGGAAACACCATATATTTT,CASDRRERSGNTIYF
TRBV7-2,.,TRBD1,TRBJ2-2,TGTGCCAGCAGCCGCACAAAGGGGGCCACCGGGGAGCTGTTTTTT,CASSRTKGATGELFF
TRBV7-2,.,.,TRBJ1-1,TGTGCCAGCAGCCCAATGGCGGGAAACACTGAAGCTTTCTTT,CASSPMAGNTEAFF
TRBV4-3,.,.,TRBJ1-2,TGCGCCAGCAGCCCCCCCATAGGGGGGTATGGCTACACCTTC,CASSPPIGGYGYTF
TRBV7-9,.,TRBD2,TRBJ2-3,TGTGCCAGCAGCCCACTAGCGGGGGAGAGCACAGATACGCAGTATTTT,CASSPLAGESTDTQYF
TRBV6-5,.,.,TRBJ2-1,TGTGCCACTATTCACAATGAGCAGTTCTTC,CATIHNEQFF
TRBV5-6,.,.,TRBJ2-1,TGTGCCAGCAGCTTGTACGGGGGGCTAGCGGCTTACAATGAGCAGTTCTTC,CASSLYGGLAAYNEQFF
TRBV5-6,.,.,TRBJ2-1,TGTGCCAGCAGGTACGAGGGCAATGAGCAGTTCTTC,CASRYEGNEQFF
TRBV5-4,.,TRBD1,TRBJ2-2,TGTGCCAGCAAAATGGGGACAGCGAACACCGGGGAGCTGTTTTTT,CASKMGTANTGELFF
TRBV5-1,.,TRBD1,TRBJ2-3,TGCGCCAGCAGCGCTACAGGGGGCGCGGGTGATACGCAGTATTTT,CASSATGGAGDTQYF
TRBV24-1,.,TRBD2,TRBJ2-3,TGTGCCACCAGTGACCGACTAGCGTCAGATACGCAGTATTTT,CATSDRLASDTQYF
TRBV2,.,.,TRBJ1-1,TGTGCCAGCAGTGAAGCGCTTCGGGGGGCGGACACTGAAGCTTTCTTT,CASSEALRGADTEAFF
TRBV5-6,.,TRBD2,TRBJ2-1,TGTGCCAGCAGCGGGGGACTAGTCGGTCTATTGGATGAGCAGTTCTTC,CASSGGLVGLLDEQFF
TRBV25-1,.,TRBD1,TRBJ2-7,TGTGCCAGTTCCTGGCGGGCAGGGGGCGAGCAGTACTTC,CASSWRAGGEQYF
TRBV7-2,few,.,TRBJ1-1,TGTGCCAGCAGCCTAAATTCGCACACTGAAGCTTTCTTT,CASSLNSHTEAFF
TRBV18,few,.,TRBJ2-7,TGTGCCAGCTCACCATCGGCAGACAACGAGCAGTACTTC,CASSPSADNEQYF
TRBV29-1,.,.,TRBJ1-4,TGCAGCGTTGAAGATCAAGGGAGAGGGGAAAAACTGTTTTTT,CSVEDQGRGEKLFF
TRBV7-8,once,TRBD2,TRBJ2-5,TGTGCCAGCAGCCCCGAGGGGCGGGGGGGCCAGGAGACCCAGTACTTC,CASSPEGRGGQETQYF
TRBV6-5,.,TRBD1,TRBJ2-7,TGTGCCAGCAGTCCGTGGACAGGGCTCTCCTACGAGCAGTACTTC,CASSPWTGLSYEQYF
TRBV6-2/TRBV6-3,once,TRBD1,TRBJ2-7,TGTGCCAGCAGTTACTGGACAGGGTCTCACGAGCAGTACTTC,CASSYWTGSHEQYF
TRBV18,.,TRBD1,TRBJ2-1,TGTGCCAGCTCACCACGACAGGGGGTTATTATCTTC,CASSPRQGVIIF
TRBV10-3,few,.,TRBJ1-1,TGTGCCATCAACCTAGGGGGGGGCACTGAAGCTTTCTTT,CAINLGGGTEAFF
TRBV9,.,.,TRBJ2-3,TGTGCCAGCAGCGTAGAGTCTAGCACAGATACGCAGTATTTT,CASSVESSTDTQYF
TRBV11-2,.,TRBD2,TRBJ2-1,TGTGCCAGCAGGCCTAGCGGGACCTCCTACAATGAGCAGTTCTTC,CASRPSGTSYNEQFF
TRBV5-1,.,.,TRBJ2-3,TGCGCCAGCAGCACCAGACAGCGCACAGATACGCAGTATTTT,CASSTRQRTDTQYF
TRBV9,many,TRBD2,TRBJ2-5,TGTGCCAGCAGCGTAGCTGACGGGGGGGCCGCAGAGACCCAGTACTTC,CASSVADGGAAETQYF
TRBV4-2,few,.,TRBJ2-3,TGTGCCAGCAGCCAAGATTACACCTTTAGCACAGATACGCAGTATTTT,CASSQDYTFSTDTQYF